This T cell receptor beta chain originates from a study of cytomegalovirus exposure and HLA in healthy donors. Study as a whole: In terms of ancestry, the Caucasian-associated cluster contained about four fifths of the approximately 400 genotyped donors. Study conclusions and caveats: In an earlier analysis, about 87% or about 30%: the productive usage of most TCR beta V segments.

A multiplex PCR was run with 60 Vbeta primers and 13 Jbeta primers. TCRdb keeps only in-frame clones here, not all; method: immunoSEQ multiplex PCR. The table shows approximately 89,000 clones, with 85% occurring only once. Per germline, CDR1 MNHEY and CDR2 SVGAGI. CDR3 length: 14 residues. Deletions cut 3 bases from V and 6 bases from J, with 12 bases between. As for this clone: Its antigen remains unidentified.

This clonotype was sampled from a man between 35 and 55 years old in good health and CMV-seropositive. This chain joins TRBV6-5 and TRBJ1-5; D may be TRBD1 (5 bases). Sample: PBMCs. CDR3 DNA sequence: TGTGCCAGCAGTTATGCGGGGGTAGGTCAGCCCCAGCATTTT. Translation: CASSYAGVGQPQHF.